Presented here are 32 T cell receptor beta chains from one specimen sequenced in a study of T cell responses to AZD1222 COVID-19 vaccine. Sequencing used immunoSEQ multiplex PCR; TCRdb keeps in-frame clones, though not all of them. The sample consists of over 65,000 clones, approximately 82% of them appearing once. Material: peripheral blood, obtained on day 0 of AZD1222 vaccination. The source of these receptors is an adult in good health.

A few counts support this clone. The CDR3 loop is CASSLNTGLETQYF. The CDR3 nucleotides are TGTGCCAGCAGCTTAAACACAGGGCTCGAGACCCAGTACTTC. The chain carries TRBV11-2 and TRBJ2-5; D is perhaps TRBD1 (6 bases). In germline, CDR1 is SGHAT, CDR2 FQNNGV. The CDR3 runs to 14 residues. Trimming removed 2 bases at V and 5 bases at J, with 12 bases between. Drawing the rest from reference TRBV11-2 and TRBJ2-5, the complete variable domain is EAGVAQSPRYKIIEKRQSVAFWCNPISGHATLYWYQQILGQGPKLLIQFQNNGVVDDSQLPKDRFSAERLKGVDSTLKIQPAKLEDSAVYLCASSLNTGLETQYFGPGTRLLVL.

The rearrangement uses TRBV10-2 and TRBJ2-2; D uncertain. The CDR3 runs 15 residues. Germline V CDR1 and CDR2: WSHSY, SAAADI. V lost 3 bases, J lost 3 bases, and 11 bases lay in between. The CDR3 region is CASSEIAEYTGELFF. The CDR3 bases are TGCGCCAGCAGTGAAATAGCAGAATACACCGGGGAGCTGTTTTTT.

The gene calls are TRBV4-3 and TRBJ2-1, with 10 bases that match TRBD1. CDR1 and CDR2 from the germline V gene are LGHNA and YSLEER. This CDR3 spans 17 amino acids. V was clipped by 1 base and J by 0 bases; unmatched bases: 3. CDR3 in DNA: TGCGCCAGCAGCCAAGTTAGGACAGGGGGCTCCTACAATGAGCAGTTCTTC. Protein product: CASSQVRTGGSYNEQFF.

The J gene is TRBJ1-5, the V gene TRBV3-1 (or the pseudogene TRBV3-2); 9 bases line up with TRBD1. The CDR3 covers 17 residues. V was clipped by 1 base and J by 4 bases; unmatched bases: 8. In germline, CDR1 is LGHDT, CDR2 YNNKEL (reference sequence). CDR3 DNA: TGTGCCAGCAGCCAAGGTCTAACAGGGGGCAGGAATCAGCCCCAGCATTTT. It yields the protein CASSQGLTGGRNQPQHF.

The chain's CDR3 is CASSQLTSSAGELFF. DNA for the CDR3: TGTGCCAGCAGCCAACTGACTAGCTCCGCCGGGGAGCTGTTTTTT. This rearrangement joins TRBV4-2 to TRBJ2-2, with 7 bases fitting TRBD2. The germline gives CDR1 LGHNA, CDR2 YNFKEQ. The CDR3 is 15 amino acids. Germline trimming cut 2 bases from V and 6 bases from J; bases unmatched to any gene: 6.

As regards this clone: One end of the junction is discordant with germline, which a read error may explain. This chain joins TRBV7-7 and TRBJ2-2; the D is unclear. Per germline, CDR1 SSHAT and CDR2 FNYEAQ (reference sequence). The CDR3 extends over 14 amino acids. The CDR3 spells CASSLSPSSGELFF. In DNA, the CDR3 is TGTGCTAGCAGCTTAAGCCCGAGCTCTGGGGAGCTGTTTTTT.

Points on this clone: A read error may account for a junction end that differs from germline. The chain has TRBV10-1 and TRBJ2-7; 8 positions match TRBD2. The CDR3 has 12 amino acids. CDR1 and CDR2 from the germline V gene are WNHNN and SYGVQD (reference sequence). CDR3 residues: CASSEPSGSVNF. CDR3 bases: TGCGCCAGCAGTGAGCCCAGCGGGAGTGTGAACTTC.

The rearrangement uses TRBV6-1 and TRBJ2-7; D gene ambiguous. The CDR3 runs to 15 residues. Trimming removed 3 bases at V and 0 bases at J, with 12 bases between. Germline CDR1 MNHNS, CDR2 SASEGT. The CDR3 protein is CASSDPQRSSYEQYF. In DNA, the CDR3 is TGTGCCAGCAGTGATCCGCAACGAAGCTCCTACGAGCAGTACTTC.

This chain connects TRBV7-2 to TRBJ2-6, with D possibly being TRBD2 (5 bases). This CDR3 contains 16 residues. The germline CDR1 and CDR2 sequences are SGHTA and FQGNSA. V was shortened by 1 base and J by 2 bases, with 9 bases between the two germline ends. This chain's CDR3 is CASSLESGTGANVLTF. In nucleotides, the CDR3 is TGTGCCAGCAGCTTAGAATCCGGGACTGGGGCCAACGTCCTGACTTTC.

In its sample, this clone was seen a few times. The chain joins TRBV5-1 to TRBJ1-2; 9 bases map to TRBD1. V lost 4 bases, J lost 5 bases, and 6 bases stayed unmatched. Per germline, CDR1 SGHRS and CDR2 YFSETQ. CDR3 length: 14 residues. CDR3: CASSTGDRVYGYTF. The CDR3 DNA reads TGCGCCAGCAGCACCGGGGACAGGGTATATGGCTACACCTTC. Looking up the rest from reference TRBV5-1 and TRBJ1-2 gives the full variable domain: KAGVTQTPRYLIKTRGQQVTLSCSPISGHRSVSWYQQTPGQGLQFLFEYFSETQRNKGNFPGRFSGRQFSNSRSEMNVSTLELGDSALYLCASSTGDRVYGYTFGSGTRLTVV.

The chain employs TRBV28 and TRBJ2-7; D unresolved. In germline, CDR1 is MDHEN, CDR2 SYDVKM. V was trimmed by 5 bases and J by 5 bases, leaving 7 bases between them. The CDR3 has 11 amino acids. The CDR3 bases are TGTGCCAGCAGTATCATGAACGAGCAGTACTTC. Encoded protein: CASSIMNEQYF.

This chain links TRBV11-2 with TRBJ2-3, with TRBD2 identical over 13 bases. The trim removed 5 bases at V and 2 bases at J, leaving 4 bases unmatched. Germline V lookup: CDR1 SGHAT, CDR2 FQNNGV. CDR3 size: 16 residues. CDR3 nucleotides: TGTGCCAGCAGCCTACTAGCGGGAGGGATCACAGATACGCAGTATTTT. It specifies CASSLLAGGITDTQYF. The variable domain in full, with the rest retrieved from reference TRBV11-2 and TRBJ2-3, is EAGVAQSPRYKIIEKRQSVAFWCNPISGHATLYWYQQILGQGPKLLIQFQNNGVVDDSQLPKDRFSAERLKGVDSTLKIQPAKLEDSAVYLCASSLLAGGITDTQYFGPGTRLTVL.

The chain links TRBV7-2 to TRBJ2-2; D is undetermined. The V and J ends lost 6 bases and 0 bases respectively, with 11 bases between them. This CDR3 spans 15 amino acids. Germline V gene lookup returns CDR1 SGHTA and CDR2 FQGNSA. CDR3 DNA: TGTGCCAGCAGTTCCACCGGAGCGAACACCGGGGAGCTGTTTTTT. Amino acids: CASSSTGANTGELFF.

This clone was seen once. The chain is built from TRBV10-3 and TRBJ2-5, with D perhaps given as TRBD1 or TRBD2 (6 bases each). Between the trimmed V and J ends, which lost 3 bases and 5 bases, there was a span of 13 bases. The CDR3 is 14 residues long. The germline gives CDR1 ENHRY, CDR2 SYGVKD. CDR3 region: CAISDGGAEETQYF. The DNA for the CDR3 is TGTGCCATCAGTGACGGGGGCGCAGAGGAGACCCAGTACTTC.

The chain has TRBV12-3 or TRBV12-4 and TRBJ1-4; D remains ambiguous. The CDR3 covers 13 residues. V lost 3 bases and J 8 bases, leaving 10 bases between the germline ends. Here the CDR3 reads CASSFNGGEKLFF. DNA of the CDR3: TGTGCCAGCAGTTTTAACGGAGGGGAAAAACTGTTTTTT.

This clone was picked up one time. The chain carries TRBV5-1 and TRBJ2-3; possible D gene TRBD1, 6 bases. Germline V CDR1 and CDR2: SGHRS, YFSETQ. The CDR3 has 13 residues. The V end was cut by 1 base, the J end by 3 bases, with 6 bases between. The CDR3 region has the DNA TGCGCCAGCAGCTTGACAGGGACAGATACGCAGTATTTT. This encodes CASSLTGTDTQYF.

The J gene is TRBJ1-2, the V gene TRBV6-1; D is ambiguous. Trimming removed 3 bases from V and 4 bases from J, with 6 bases in between. CDR3 length: 12 amino acids. The V gene's germline CDR1 is MNHNS and CDR2 SASEGT. CDR3 coding DNA: TGTGCCAGCAGTGACCGGTTCTATGGCTACACCTTC. Translation gives CASSDRFYGYTF.

This clone appeared a single time. The chain joins TRBV19 to TRBJ2-5, with D tentatively TRBD1 or TRBD2 (5 bases each). V dropped 3 bases and J dropped 3 bases, with 11 bases sitting between them. The CDR3 contains 14 residues. Germline V gene lookup returns CDR1 LNHDA and CDR2 SQIVND (reference sequence). This CDR3 reads CASSIGVREETQYF. The CDR3 bases are TGTGCCAGTAGTATCGGGGTCAGGGAAGAGACCCAGTACTTC.

This clone was seen a few times. The chain has TRBV7-2 and TRBJ2-5; 14 nucleotides agree with TRBD2. With 8 bases clipped from V and 4 bases from J, the junction kept 6 bases outside the gene matches. CDR3 length equals 15 residues. Germline V CDR1 and CDR2: SGHTA, FQGNSA. Here the CDR3 reads CASGTSGRPVETQYF. In nucleotides, the CDR3 is TGTGCCAGCGGGACTAGCGGGAGACCGGTAGAGACCCAGTACTTC.

The rearrangement uses TRBV6-5 and TRBJ2-7, with D maybe TRBD2 (7 bases). V was shortened by 4 bases and J by 5 bases, with 15 bases between the two germline ends. This CDR3 region has 14 residues. CDR1 is MNHEY, CDR2 SVGAGI, per germline. The CDR3: CASSFGGLAHEQYF. The CDR3 DNA follows: TGTGCCAGCAGTTTCGGGGGGCTAGCTCACGAGCAGTACTTC.

The sample holds one count of this clone. The gene calls are TRBV12-3 or TRBV12-4 and TRBJ2-1; no clear D. The V end was cut by 3 bases, the J end by 6 bases, with 6 bases between. The CDR3 runs to 12 residues. The CDR3 DNA follows: TGTGCCAGCAGTTTGCTTCGCAATGAGCAGTTCTTC. Translating it yields CASSLLRNEQFF.

The chain links TRBV28 to TRBJ1-2; 9 bases are a match to TRBD1. Germline V gene data show CDR1 as MDHEN and CDR2 as SYDVKM. The V segment lost 3 bases and the J segment 0 bases; nucleotides outside the gene matches: 5. The CDR3 consists of 16 residues. The CDR3 protein is CASSFSRQGANYGYTF. CDR3 bases: TGTGCCAGCAGTTTTTCTCGACAGGGGGCTAACTATGGCTACACCTTC.

This clone was found once. The J gene is TRBJ1-3, the V gene TRBV7-2; the match to TRBD1 covers 7 bases. V was pared by 4 bases and J by 4 bases, with 10 bases of the junction left unmatched. The CDR3 contains 16 residues. Looked up from germline, CDR1 is SGHTA and CDR2 is FQGNSA. The CDR3 DNA reads TGTGCCAGCAGCTCCCAGGGGGGGTCCTCCGGAAACACCATATATTTT. Its protein product is CASSSQGGSSGNTIYF.

The V call is TRBV6-4, the J call TRBJ2-1; 11 bases agree with TRBD1. J was trimmed by 3 bases and V by 5 bases; bases with no gene match: 3. CDR1 is MRHNA and CDR2 is SNTAGT in the germline V gene. The CDR3 spans 15 residues. The CDR3 spells CASSLGTGGYNEQFF. The CDR3 nucleotides are TGTGCCAGCAGTCTCGGGACAGGGGGCTACAATGAGCAGTTCTTC.

This clone turned up a few times. The chain links TRBV7-2 to TRBJ1-2; the match to TRBD1 covers 8 bases. There are 14 residues in the CDR3. Germline CDR1 and CDR2: SGHTA and FQGNSA. The ends lost 4 bases at V and 7 bases at J; junction bases unmatched: 8. CDR3 amino acids: CASSSRWQGAGYTF. The DNA for the CDR3 is TGTGCCAGCAGCTCCCGATGGCAGGGGGCTGGCTACACCTTC.

The chain joins TRBV9 to TRBJ2-3, with D possibly being TRBD2 (5 bases). Germline V gene lookup returns CDR1 SGDLS and CDR2 YYNGEE. The CDR3 is 16 amino acids. Trimming stripped 4 bases from V and 1 base from J, with 16 bases between. The CDR3 DNA is TGTGCCAGCAGCCTCCGCCGGGATTTGGGCACAGATACGCAGTATTTT. Its translation: CASSLRRDLGTDTQYF.

V is TRBV6-5 and J is TRBJ2-1, with 7 bases lining up with TRBD2. Germline values: CDR1 MNHEY, CDR2 SVGAGI. This CDR3 contains 16 residues. J gave up 8 bases and V 4 bases, and 14 bases lay outside the gene matches. CDR3 DNA: TGTGCCAGCAGTTCGCCGGGGGGACTACCGCCTGATGAGCAGTTCTTC. Its translation: CASSSPGGLPPDEQFF.

The chain is built from TRBV28 and TRBJ2-4; D may be TRBD2 (6 bases). Per germline, CDR1 MDHEN and CDR2 SYDVKM. The CDR3 is made up of 14 amino acids. Deletions cut 5 bases from V and 0 bases from J, with 8 bases between. CDR3 coding DNA: TGTGCCAGCAGTGTGGGGGGAGCCAAAAACATTCAGTACTTC. It encodes CASSVGGAKNIQYF. The full variable domain, completed using reference TRBV28 and TRBJ2-4, is DVKVTQSSRYLVKRTGEKVFLECVQDMDHENMFWYRQDPGLGLRLIYFSYDVKMKEKGDIPEGYSVSREKKERFSLILESASTNQTSMYLCASSVGGAKNIQYFGAGTRLSVL.

The chain employs TRBV15 and TRBJ1-1; TRBD1 is a possible D gene (6 bases). Between the trimmed V and J ends, which lost 0 bases and 10 bases, there was a span of 12 bases. The length of the CDR3 is 13 residues. Germline CDR1 LNHNV, CDR2 YYDKDF (reference sequence). The CDR3 nucleotides read TGTGCCACCAGCAGAGATCAAGGAGGGGGAGCTTTCTTT. Protein sequence: CATSRDQGGGAFF.

This clone was counted a few times. CDR3 loop: CASSLVRGNAKNIQYF. CDR3 in DNA: TGTGCCAGCAGCTTAGTCAGGGGGAATGCCAAAAACATTCAGTACTTC. V and J are TRBV11-2 and TRBJ2-4, with TRBD1 identical over 7 bases. This CDR3 is built from 16 residues. Germline CDR1 reads SGHAT; CDR2 reads FQNNGV. V was clipped by 1 base and J by 1 base; unmatched bases: 4.

This chain joins TRBV6-1 and TRBJ1-5; the D is unclear. CDR1 and CDR2 from the germline V gene are MNHNS and SASEGT. The CDR3 has 11 residues. Trimming took 8 bases from V and 5 from J, leaving 7 bases between them. CDR3 residues: CASGLDQPQHF. The CDR3 DNA reads as TGTGCCAGCGGTCTGGATCAGCCCCAGCATTTT.

The chain couples TRBV18 to TRBJ2-3, with 8 positions matching TRBD2. J gave up 2 bases and V 6 bases, and 16 bases lay outside the gene matches. This CDR3 region has 18 residues. The V gene's germline CDR1 is KGHSH and CDR2 LQKENI. CDR3: CASSSRQPGGPDTDTQYF. The CDR3 bases are TGTGCCAGCTCCTCCCGCCAGCCGGGAGGGCCGGACACAGATACGCAGTATTTT.